A single T cell receptor beta chain is shown here with its context. Authors' processing steps: Reference gene primer amplification gave nucleated cell count estimates. Here immunoSEQ multiplex PCR was the method, and the copy in TCRdb shows in-frame clones only, minus some. The V and J calls and the clone size are those of that table, but D and trimming were determined from the DNA. The table shows roughly 100,000 clones, with about 91% occurring only once. The CDR3 is 13 amino acids. Germline-derived CDR1 and CDR2 are SGDLS and YYNGEE. V was trimmed by 2 bases and J by 0 bases, leaving 4 bases between them. This sample was included in a study of blood T cell repertoires in COVID-19.

The receptor's source is a man aged 18-30 years with acute or convalescent COVID-19. Sequencing was performed on peripheral blood. This chain joins TRBV9 and TRBJ2-3; D gene ambiguous. The DNA of the CDR3 is TGTGCCAGCAGCGTTGGCAGCACAGATACGCAGTATTTT. Translation gives CASSVGSTDTQYF.